This is a list of T cell receptor beta chains from one sample in a study of T cells in Graves' hyperthyroidism and ophthalmopathy. TCRdb processed the multiplex PCR reads anew with MiXCR; each CDR3 protein has one entry. In the table there are fewer than 500,000 distinct CDR3 sequences, approximately 14% of which are singletons. The sequencing input was blood. The receptors were gathered from a young woman with Graves' ophthalmopathy. The CDR3 runs from the conserved cysteine through the conserved F or W. Fields, in order: clone size, D gene, V gene, J gene, CDR3 protein, CDR3 DNA. The D gene is left open where the match is weak. Some rows mark clone size as missing; the rest say once, few, many or name a class of expanded clone.

>many|TRBD2|TRBV11-3|TRBJ2-3
CASSFRTSAYTDTQYF
TGTGCCAGCAGCTTCCGGACTAGCGCATACACAGATACGCAGTATTTT
>many|-|TRBV20-1|TRBJ2-5
CGLSPQETQYF
TGCGGTCTAAGCCCCCAAGAGACCCAGTACTTC
>-|-|TRBV5-1|TRBJ1-2
CASSLAGSQGHGYTF
TGCGCCAGCAGCTTGGCCGGGTCGCAGGGGCATGGCTACACCTTC
>-|-|TRBV6-1|TRBJ2-1
CASSDQSYNEQSF
TGTGCCAGCAGTGATCAATCCTACAATGAGCAGTCCTTC
>many|-|TRBV24-1|TRBJ2-3
CATSEGPTDTQYF
TGTGCCACCAGTGAAGGCCCCACAGATACGCAGTATTTT
>many|-|TRBV20-1|TRBJ1-1
CSARDAGDGGNTEAFF
TGCAGTGCTAGGGATGCAGGGGATGGGGGGAACACTGAAGCTTTCTTT
>many|TRBD1|TRBV28|TRBJ2-7
CASISGTGIYEQYF
TGTGCCAGCATTTCCGGGACAGGGATCTACGAGCAGTACTTC
>many|-|TRBV29-1|TRBJ2-1
CSVGDKNNEQFF
TGCAGCGTCGGCGACAAGAACAATGAGCAGTTCTTC
>many|TRBD1|TRBV14|TRBJ2-1
CASSQSPGGFLFF
TGTGCCAGCAGCCAATCGCCAGGGGGCTTTCTGTTCTTC
>many|TRBD1|TRBV6-2/TRBV6-3|TRBJ2-7
CASRRDRDPYEQYF
TGTGCCAGCAGGAGGGACAGGGATCCCTACGAGCAGTACTTC
>many|-|TRBV28|TRBJ1-2
CASSFKGYGYTF
TGTGCCAGCAGTTTTAAGGGGTATGGCTACACCTTC
>many|-|TRBV11-2|TRBJ2-6
CASSLMSGANVLTF
TGTGCCAGCAGCTTAATGTCTGGGGCCAACGTCCTGACTTTC
>-|-|TRBV12-3/TRBV12-4|TRBJ2-7
CASTERGWSSYEQYF
TGTGCCAGCACGGAAAGGGGTTGGAGCTCCTACGAGCAGTACTTC
>few|TRBD2|TRBV7-6|TRBJ2-5
CASSFLGATSGGSETQYF
TGTGCCAGCAGCTTTTTAGGGGCCACTAGCGGGGGATCTGAGACCCAGTACTTC
>-|-|TRBV20-1|TRBJ1-4
CSAPLGTGLFF
TGCAGTGCCCCTTTGGGGACCGGACTGTTTTTT
>many|-|TRBV28|TRBJ2-1
CASKGRGGYNEQFF
TGTGCCAGCAAGGGGCGGGGAGGTTACAATGAGCAGTTCTTC
>many|TRBD2|TRBV11-2|TRBJ2-1
CASSFLIAGGRGNEQFF
TGTGCCAGCAGCTTCCTCATAGCGGGGGGCAGAGGGAATGAGCAGTTCTTC
>-|-|TRBV6-1|TRBJ1-1
CASSEWGTAVEAFF
TGTGCCAGCAGTGAATGGGGGACCGCGGTTGAAGCTTTCTTT
>few|-|TRBV29-1|TRBJ1-1
CSVERLLPNTEAFF
TGCAGCGTTGAGAGATTGTTACCTAACACTGAAGCTTTCTTT
>many|-|TRBV28|TRBJ1-1
CASLEWVGTEAFF
TGTGCCAGCTTAGAATGGGTAGGCACTGAAGCTTTCTTT
>-|-|TRBV6-2/TRBV6-3|TRBJ2-5
CASSYSLRAAGHVSVRETQYF
TGTGCCAGCAGTTACTCTCTTCGGGCGGCAGGGCACGTCAGCGTAAGAGAGACCCAGTACTTC
>many|TRBD1|TRBV6-1|TRBJ2-7
CASSGEDRAYEQYF
TGTGCCAGCAGTGGGGAGGACAGGGCCTACGAGCAGTACTTC
>many|-|TRBV5-8|TRBJ1-1
CASSLLGGGTEAFF
TGTGCCAGCAGTTTATTAGGGGGAGGCACTGAAGCTTTCTTT
>many|-|TRBV28|TRBJ2-1
CASSSGSRDEQFF
TGTGCCAGCAGCTCAGGGAGCCGCGATGAGCAGTTCTTC
>many|TRBD1|TRBV13|TRBJ1-5
CASSFGQGGNQPQHF
TGTGCCAGCAGCTTTGGACAGGGAGGAAATCAGCCCCAGCATTTT
>many|TRBD2|TRBV7-2|TRBJ2-7
CASSLVGGSGTWEGYF
TGTGCCAGCAGCTTAGTTGGAGGTAGCGGGACTTGGGAGGGGTACTTC
>many|-|TRBV12-3/TRBV12-4|TRBJ1-4
CASRRTGFNEKLFF
TGTGCCAGCAGGCGTACAGGGTTTAATGAAAAACTGTTTTTT
>many|-|TRBV20-1|TRBJ2-3
CSAPRGGAITDTQYF
TGCAGTGCCCCGAGAGGGGGGGCGATAACAGATACGCAGTATTTT
>many|TRBD1|TRBV20-1|TRBJ1-5
CSASKPGTGGGNQPQHF
TGCAGTGCTAGTAAACCCGGGACAGGGGGCGGCAATCAGCCCCAGCATTTT
>many|-|TRBV6-1|TRBJ1-2
CASRLAPLSGKGYTF
TGTGCCAGCAGACTAGCCCCTCTCAGTGGTAAAGGCTACACCTTC
>many|-|TRBV24-1|TRBJ1-2
CATSERYRSYGYTF
TGTGCCACCAGTGAGCGGTACAGGTCCTATGGCTACACCTTC
>-|-|TRBV18|TRBJ1-2
CASSPMALPPRQGGYTF
TGTGCCAGCTCACCCATGGCGCTTCCACCTAGACAAGGTGGCTACACCTTC
>many|-|TRBV7-2|TRBJ1-2
CASSRSGRPAYGYTF
TGTGCCAGCAGCCGCTCCGGACGGCCAGCCTATGGCTACACCTTC
>few|TRBD2|TRBV19|TRBJ2-3
CASSPRTSGDTDTQYF
TGTGCCAGTAGTCCACGGACTAGCGGGGACACAGATACGCAGTATTTT
>many|-|TRBV7-8|TRBJ2-1
CASSYRAPYNEQFF
TGTGCCAGCAGCTACCGGGCCCCCTACAATGAGCAGTTCTTC
>-|-|TRBV7-8|TRBJ2-1
CASKSEDSSYNEQFF
TGTGCCAGCAAAAGCGAGGACAGCTCCTACAATGAGCAGTTCTTC
>many|-|TRBV28|TRBJ2-5
CASKGGWQETQYF
TGTGCCAGCAAGGGGGGTTGGCAAGAGACCCAGTACTTC
>many|TRBD2|TRBV7-2|TRBJ2-5
CASTTAGGGQETQYF
TGTGCCAGCACCACCGCGGGGGGGGGCCAAGAGACCCAGTACTTC
>few|-|TRBV6-1|TRBJ1-1
CASSGDAVRAAFF
TGTGCCAGCAGTGGGGACGCGGTGCGTGCAGCTTTCTTT
>many|TRBD1|TRBV28|TRBJ2-7
CASRKQGARDEQYF
TGTGCCAGCAGGAAACAGGGGGCGCGCGACGAGCAGTACTTC
>-|-|TRBV19|TRBJ2-5
CASSLNGFGGKETQYF
TGTGCCAGTAGCTTAAACGGATTTGGCGGAAAAGAGACCCAGTACTTC
>many|-|TRBV9|TRBJ2-7
CASSEGPNYEQYF
TGTGCCAGCAGCGAGGGACCGAACTACGAGCAGTACTTC
>many|-|TRBV28|TRBJ2-3
CASSFLGSGGSTTDTQYF
TGTGCCAGCAGTTTCCTGGGGTCGGGGGGCTCTACCACAGATACGCAGTATTTT
>once|-|TRBV28|TRBJ1-3
CASSYAGEGTIYF
TGTGCCAGCAGTTATGCGGGAGAGGGCACCATATATTTT
>many|-|TRBV24-1|TRBJ2-7
CATSDPHPSKEKCEQYF
TGTGCCACCAGTGATCCACACCCGTCGAAAGAAAAATGCGAGCAGTACTTC
>few|-|TRBV29-1|TRBJ1-2
CSTGGGDGYTF
TGCAGCACGGGGGGAGGGGATGGCTACACCTTC
>many|-|TRBV12-3/TRBV12-4|TRBJ1-1
CASSFGPGAEAFF
TGTGCCAGCAGTTTTGGGCCAGGCGCTGAAGCTTTCTTT
>many|-|TRBV15|TRBJ1-2
CATSRDYSSSNYGYTF
TGTGCCACCAGCAGGGATTACAGTAGCTCTAACTATGGCTACACCTTC
>-|-|TRBV15|TRBJ1-3
CATSRVAGAGNTIYF
TGTGCCACCAGCAGAGTGGCTGGGGCTGGAAACACCATATATTTT
>many|-|TRBV7-9|TRBJ1-2
CASSLDVHIPYGYTF
TGTGCCAGCAGCTTAGATGTTCACATCCCATACGGCTACACCTTC
>many|-|TRBV20-1|TRBJ2-3
CSAGSSSTDTQYF
TGCAGTGCTGGGTCAAGTAGCACAGATACGCAGTATTTT
>many|-|TRBV30|TRBJ2-7
CAWSVRDIGEQYF
TGTGCCTGGAGTGTAAGGGACATCGGAGAGCAGTACTTC
>-|-|TRBV4-2|TRBJ1-1
CASSPGDTGRTEAFF
TGTGCCAGCAGCCCCGGGGATACAGGGAGGACTGAAGCTTTCTTT